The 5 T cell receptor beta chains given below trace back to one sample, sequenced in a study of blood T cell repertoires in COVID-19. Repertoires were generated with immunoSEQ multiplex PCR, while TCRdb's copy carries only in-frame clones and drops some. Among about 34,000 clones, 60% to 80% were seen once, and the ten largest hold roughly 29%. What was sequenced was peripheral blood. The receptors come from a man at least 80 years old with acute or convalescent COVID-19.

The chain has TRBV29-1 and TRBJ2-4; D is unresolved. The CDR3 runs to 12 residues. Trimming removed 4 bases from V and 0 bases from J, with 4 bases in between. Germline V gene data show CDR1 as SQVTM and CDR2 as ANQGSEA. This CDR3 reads CSVGLAKNIQYF. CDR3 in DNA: TGCAGCGTTGGACTAGCCAAAAACATTCAGTACTTC.

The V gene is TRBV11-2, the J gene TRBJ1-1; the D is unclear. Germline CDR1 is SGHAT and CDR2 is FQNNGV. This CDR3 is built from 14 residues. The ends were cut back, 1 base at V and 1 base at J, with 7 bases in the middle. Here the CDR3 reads CASSLGRQNTEAFF. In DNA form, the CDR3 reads TGTGCCAGCAGCTTAGGCAGACAGAACACTGAAGCTTTCTTT.

The CDR3 loop is CAWSRGRDTDTQYF. CDR3 nucleotides: TGTGCCTGGAGTCGCGGCAGGGACACAGATACGCAGTATTTT. This sequence joins TRBV30 and TRBJ2-3, with D possibly TRBD1 on 5 matching bases. The V gene lost 2 bases and the J gene lost 2 bases, with 11 bases spanning the gap. Germline V gene lookup returns CDR1 GTSNPN and CDR2 SVGIG (reference sequence). The CDR3 is made up of 14 amino acids.

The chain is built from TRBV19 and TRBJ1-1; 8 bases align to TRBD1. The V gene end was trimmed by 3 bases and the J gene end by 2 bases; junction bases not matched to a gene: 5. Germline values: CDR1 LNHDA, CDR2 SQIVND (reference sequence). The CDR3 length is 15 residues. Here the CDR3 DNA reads TGTGCCAGTAGTATCCGGGGGACAGGCAACACTGAAGCTTTCTTT. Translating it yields CASSIRGTGNTEAFF.

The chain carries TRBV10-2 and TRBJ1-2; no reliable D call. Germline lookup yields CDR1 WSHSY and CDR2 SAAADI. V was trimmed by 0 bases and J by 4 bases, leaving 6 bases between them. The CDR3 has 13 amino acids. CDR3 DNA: TGCGCCAGCAGTGAGTCAGGCGGCTATGGCTACACCTTC. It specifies CASSESGGYGYTF.